The rows below give T cell receptor beta chains drawn from one sample of a study of CD8+CD57+ T cells in acquired aplastic anemia. TCRdb independently ran MiXCR on the reads; one entry per CDR3 protein. The data show approximately 270,000 distinct CDR3 sequences, 55% to 60% seen once. Sequencing was performed on sorted CD4+, CD8+, or CD8+CD57+ T cells (not recorded which) from PBMCs. These receptors all stem from a human donor with severe aplastic anemia or a healthy control (not recorded which). CDR3s include the opening cysteine and the closing phenylalanine or tryptophan. The order of the fields is clone size, J gene, V gene, D gene, CDR3 protein, CDR3 DNA. A D gene is named only where the DNA matches it firmly. Some rows mark clone size as missing; the rest say once, few, many or name a class of expanded clone.

. TRBJ2-7 TRBV20-1 . CSARQSTGKPYEQYF TGCAGTGCTAGACAATCGACAGGAAAACCGTACGAGCAGTACTTC
. TRBJ2-5 TRBV2 . CASSEWVEETQYF TGTGCCAGCAGTGAATGGGTGGAAGAGACCCAGTACTTC
. TRBJ2-5 TRBV10-3 . CASSYSRGQLRETQYF TGTGCCAGCAGTTACTCTAGGGGACAACTTAGGGAGACCCAGTACTTC
. TRBJ2-5 TRBV12-3/TRBV12-4 . CASGIQPETQYF TGTGCCAGTGGGATTCAGCCAGAGACCCAGTACTTC
few TRBJ2-7 TRBV7-2 . CASSLGPLGEQYF TGTGCCAGCAGCTTAGGGCCCCTCGGCGAGCAGTACTTC
many TRBJ2-5 TRBV5-1 TRBD1 CASSRLTGMGETQYF TGCGCCAGCAGCAGATTGACAGGGATGGGGGAGACCCAGTACTTC
. TRBJ1-1 TRBV5-1 TRBD1 CASSVGQDTESFF TGCGCCAGCAGCGTCGGACAGGACACTGAATCTTTCTTT
many TRBJ1-2 TRBV2 . CASSDGKAYADYGYTF TGTGCCAGCAGTGATGGAAAGGCCTATGCTGACTATGGCTACACCTTC
few TRBJ2-3 TRBV10-1 TRBD2 CASRPGLAGNPTDTQYF TGCGCCAGCAGGCCCGGACTAGCGGGAAACCCCACAGATACGCAGTATTTT
. TRBJ2-7 TRBV7-3 . CASSIRGGVDEQYF TGCGCCAGCAGCATCAGGGGTGGGGTTGACGAGCAGTACTTC
. TRBJ1-1 TRBV30 . CAWNNRNTEAFF TGTGCCTGGAACAACCGGAACACTGAAGCTTTCTTT
. TRBJ1-2 TRBV20-1 . CSAGSGGPNYGYTF TGCAGTGCTGGAAGCGGGGGCCCAAACTATGGCTACACCTTC
. TRBJ1-2 TRBV7-8 TRBD1 CASSLGAGGGGYTF TGTGCCAGCAGCTTAGGGGCAGGGGGCGGCGGCTACACCTTC
once TRBJ2-3 TRBV24-1 TRBD2 CASSRGGGNSTDTQYF TGTGCCAGCAGCCGCGGGGGAGGAAATAGCACAGATACGCAGTATTTT
many TRBJ1-1 TRBV20-1 TRBD1 CSARRQGNVAFF TGCAGTGCCCGCCGACAGGGAAATGTAGCTTTCTTT
many TRBJ1-2 TRBV19 . CASTPWGEVGYTF TGTGCCAGTACCCCTTGGGGGGAAGTTGGCTACACCTTC
. TRBJ2-2 TRBV2 TRBD1 CASINGDSNTGELFF TGTGCCAGTATAAATGGGGACAGTAACACCGGGGAGCTGTTTTTT
many TRBJ2-1 TRBV14 . CASSQVAGSSYNEQFF TGTGCCAGCAGCCAAGTGGCAGGAAGCTCCTACAATGAGCAGTTCTTC
few TRBJ2-7 TRBV15 . CATSPPTWAASYEQYF TGTGCCACCTCGCCTCCGACTTGGGCCGCATCCTACGAGCAGTACTTC
. TRBJ2-3 TRBV7-7 TRBD2 CASSPRRLAGGNPDTQYF TGTGCCAGCAGCCCCCGGAGACTAGCGGGGGGTAACCCAGATACGCAGTATTTT
few TRBJ2-1 TRBV7-9 . CASSLLGGATQFF TGTGCCAGCAGCTTACTCGGGGGCGCGACGCAGTTCTTC
. TRBJ2-7 TRBV5-1 TRBD1 CASSYTGGNGEQYF TGTGCCAGCAGTTACACAGGGGGCAACGGCGAGCAGTACTTC
. TRBJ1-1 TRBV15 . CATSRVLGQNTEAFF TGTGCCACCAGCAGAGTTTTGGGACAGAACACTGAAGCTTTCTTT
. TRBJ1-3 TRBV5-1 TRBD1 CASSRSTTGGTSSLNGNTIYF TGCGCCAGCAGCCGCTCCACGACAGGGGGGACGAGCTCGTTGAATGGAAACACCATATATTTT
few TRBJ1-6 TRBV19 . CASSPAGNSPLHF TGTGCCAGTAGTCCGGCGGGGAATTCACCCCTCCACTTT
. TRBJ1-1 TRBV2 . CASNGEQISEAFF TGTGCCAGCAATGGGGAACAGATATCTGAAGCTTTCTTT
few TRBJ1-5 TRBV29-1 . CSVSGANQPQHF TGCAGCGTTTCGGGGGCCAATCAGCCCCAGCATTTT
many TRBJ2-5 TRBV7-8 . CASSLVAAQETQYF TGTGCCAGCAGCTTAGTGGCAGCACAAGAGACCCAGTACTTC
many TRBJ2-7 TRBV19 TRBD2 CASSLAGGPLREQYF TGTGCCAGTTCTCTGGCGGGGGGGCCTCTACGTGAGCAGTACTTC
. TRBJ1-1 TRBV7-9 . CASVPMGGGGTEAFF TGTGCCAGCGTCCCAATGGGGGGAGGGGGCACTGAAGCTTTCTTT
. TRBJ2-1 TRBV20-1 TRBD2 CSATLPSGGRDEQFF TGCAGTGCTACCCTGCCTAGCGGGGGCAGGGATGAGCAGTTCTTC
once TRBJ1-2 TRBV7-9 TRBD1 CASSLDRGRIGYTF TGTGCCAGCAGCTTGGACAGGGGGAGGATAGGCTACACCTTC
. TRBJ1-6 TRBV2 TRBD1 CASSPDRGRLDSPLHF TGTGCCAGCTCCCCGGACAGGGGGCGTTTGGATTCACCCCTCCACTTT
few TRBJ2-2 TRBV6-4 TRBD2 CASKRTSGENTGELFF TGTGCCAGCAAAAGGACTAGCGGGGAAAACACCGGGGAGCTGTTTTTT
. TRBJ2-7 TRBV7-4 TRBD2 CASSRSGGEAYEQYF TGCGCCAGCAGCCGTAGCGGGGGGGAAGCCTACGAGCAGTACTTC
. TRBJ2-7 TRBV7-3 . CASSLAPATYEQYF TGTGCCAGCAGCTTAGCCCCCGCAACCTACGAGCAGTACTTC
. TRBJ2-5 TRBV20-1 TRBD2 CSAHRTSGETQYF TGCAGTGCTCACAGGACTAGCGGAGAGACCCAGTACTTC
many TRBJ1-1 TRBV19 . CASTEGRGTEAFF TGTGCCAGTACAGAGGGCAGGGGCACTGAAGCTTTCTTT
. TRBJ1-2 TRBV20-1 . CSARQDVQLYGYTF TGCAGTGCTAGACAGGACGTCCAACTGTATGGCTACACCTTC
. TRBJ2-5 TRBV7-9 . CASSFSRVSRTELVETQYF TGTGCCAGCAGTTTCTCACGGGTCTCCCGGACAGAGCTTGTAGAGACCCAGTACTTC
. TRBJ2-3 TRBV11-3 TRBD2 CASSSRGLAGVSDTQYF TGTGCCAGCAGCTCCCGAGGGCTAGCGGGAGTTTCAGATACGCAGTATTTT